The 32 T cell receptor beta chains below all came from one sample that was sequenced in a study of T cell repertoires in cytomegalovirus infection. Using its own MiXCR run on the reads, TCRdb lists one record per CDR3 protein. The sample records some 180,000 distinct CDR3 sequences, approximately 17% being singletons. Sequencing was done on a sample of CD8+ T cells from PBMCs. The source is a human donor in good health (CMV status not recorded). Some clones in this sample may be carry-over from other donors' samples.

The chain links TRBV12-3 or TRBV12-4 to TRBJ2-7; D is perhaps TRBD1 (6 bases). This CDR3 is built from 13 residues. V was trimmed by 4 bases and J by 2 bases, leaving 9 bases between them. CDR3 residues: CASSWTATYEQYF. CDR3 in DNA: TGTGCCAGCAGTTGGACAGCAACCTACGAGCAGTACTTC.

This chain joins TRBV14 and TRBJ1-1; D gene unclear. Germline V lookup: CDR1 SGHDN, CDR2 FVKESK. Deletions cut 2 bases from V and 7 bases from J, with 8 bases between. CDR3 size: 12 residues. The CDR3 is CASSQLWFEAFF. In nucleotides, the CDR3 is TGTGCCAGCAGCCAACTCTGGTTTGAAGCTTTCTTT.

This clonotype was observed a few times. The chain uses TRBV28 and TRBJ2-7; TRBD1 aligns across 8 bases. V lost 7 bases and J lost 1; bases outside the gene matches: 9. This CDR3 comprises 15 residues. Germline V gene sequence: CDR1 MDHEN, CDR2 SYDVKM. CDR3 DNA: TGTGCCAGCATTCAGGGGGCTTTTAGGTCCTACGAGCAGTACTTC. Amino acids: CASIQGAFRSYEQYF.

The J gene is TRBJ2-7, the V gene TRBV7-9, with D perhaps TRBD1 (7 bases). Germline V gene sequence: CDR1 SEHNR, CDR2 FQNEAQ (reference sequence). Trimming left V 0 bases short and J 5 bases short, with 17 bases between. The CDR3 sequence is 16 residues long. CDR3 nucleotides: TGTGCCAGCAGCTTAGCGGGGGGCAGGGGGTCTAACGAGCAGTACTTC. Protein sequence: CASSLAGGRGSNEQYF.

This clonotype showed up just a few times. This CDR3 reads CASSIGLAGGYEQYF. In nucleotides, the CDR3 is TGTGCCAGCAGCATAGGACTAGCAGGAGGCTACGAGCAGTACTTC. V and J are TRBV7-2 and TRBJ2-7; 8 positions agree with TRBD2. CDR3 length: 15 residues. V dropped 5 bases and J dropped 3; count of bases not matched to a gene: 9. CDR1 is SGHTA, CDR2 FQGNSA, per germline.

This clonotype was seen a few times. This rearrangement joins TRBV6-5 to TRBJ2-2; no definite D call. The CDR3 length is 13 residues. Germline V gene sequence: CDR1 MNHEY, CDR2 SVGAGI. V was cut by 0 bases and J by 1 base, with 0 bases left in between. In DNA form, the CDR3 reads TGTGCCAGCAGTTACTCGAACACCGGGGAGCTGTTTTTT. As protein: CASSYSNTGELFF.

The sample holds a few counts of this clonotype. The rearrangement uses TRBV6-2 or TRBV6-3 and TRBJ1-5; no clear D gene. This CDR3 comprises 13 residues. Germline CDR1 MNHEY, CDR2 SVGEGT. V shed 2 bases and J shed 4 bases, with 6 bases lying between them. CDR3 bases: TGTGCCAGCAGTTACGATGCTAATCAGCCCCAGCATTTT. As protein: CASSYDANQPQHF.

CDR3 protein: CASSPLAGGGNPQDTQYF. CDR3 nucleotide sequence: TGTGCCAGCAGCCCGCTGGCGGGCGGGGGGAATCCACAAGATACGCAGTATTTT. This rearrangement joins TRBV28 to TRBJ2-3, with TRBD2 matching 8 bases. Germline V gene data show CDR1 as MDHEN and CDR2 as SYDVKM. Trimming took 6 bases from V and 5 from J; bases not matched to a gene: 19. The CDR3 consists of 18 residues.

Here the CDR3 reads CASSSTSGGALFFYNEQFF. The CDR3 DNA is TGTGCCAGCAGCTCAACTAGCGGGGGGGCCCTTTTCTTTTACAATGAGCAGTTCTTC. The V gene is TRBV7-9, the J gene TRBJ2-1; 13 positions agree with TRBD2. V lost 4 bases, J lost 4 bases, and 13 bases stayed unmatched. This CDR3 comprises 19 residues. Per germline, CDR1 SEHNR and CDR2 FQNEAQ (reference sequence).

The rearrangement links TRBV6-2 or TRBV6-3 to TRBJ2-6; D unresolved. CDR3 length: 16 amino acids. With 0 bases removed from V and 6 bases from J, the gap between germline ends came to 12 bases. Germline-derived CDR1 and CDR2 are MNHEY and SVGEGT. In DNA form, the CDR3 reads TGTGCCAGCAGTTACTCGGGAAGGGTTGAGGCCAACGTCCTGACTTTC. Translation gives CASSYSGRVEANVLTF.

The rearrangement uses TRBV27 and TRBJ1-4; 9 bases are a match to TRBD1. Germline lookup yields CDR1 MNHEY and CDR2 SMNVEV (reference sequence). This CDR3 is built from 15 residues. The junction had 4 bases not matched to a gene; V was cut back by 2 bases and J by 6 bases. CDR3 DNA sequence: TGTGCCAGCAGTTTAAGGGACAGGGAGTATGAAAAACTGTTTTTT. As protein: CASSLRDREYEKLFF.

V and J are TRBV28 and TRBJ2-7; D is possibly TRBD1 (5 bases). CDR1 is MDHEN and CDR2 is SYDVKM in the germline V gene. The CDR3 extends over 13 amino acids. V lost 1 base and J 7 bases, leaving 11 bases between the germline ends. The CDR3 DNA sequence: TGTGCCAGCAGTTTATTGGCTAGGGGAGAGCAGTACTTC. Translation: CASSLLARGEQYF. Full variable domain (missing parts from reference TRBV28 and TRBJ2-7): DVKVTQSSRYLVKRTGEKVFLECVQDMDHENMFWYRQDPGLGLRLIYFSYDVKMKEKGDIPEGYSVSREKKERFSLILESASTNQTSMYLCASSLLARGEQYFGPGTRLTVT.

This clonotype has only a few counts. V gene TRBV9 combines with J gene TRBJ2-5; 10 nucleotides agree with TRBD2. The V gene's germline CDR1 is SGDLS and CDR2 YYNGEE. This CDR3 has 15 residues. The J segment lost 2 bases and the V segment lost 8 bases, leaving 9 bases of the junction unmatched. CDR3 amino acids: CASTPSGGLQETQYF. The CDR3 region has the DNA TGTGCCAGTACCCCTAGCGGGGGCCTTCAAGAGACCCAGTACTTC.

This clonotype was seen only a few times. The CDR3, as DNA: TGTGCCAGCAGCTTTCCTCGGCTTGTGAACACTGAAGCTTTCTTT. The encoded protein is CASSFPRLVNTEAFF. V usage is TRBV7-2 and J usage is TRBJ1-1; no clear D gene. CDR1 and CDR2 (germline): SGHTA, FQGNSA. Trimming pared 3 bases from V and 0 bases from J, leaving 11 bases between. This CDR3 is 15 amino acids long.

The chain joins TRBV5-5 to TRBJ1-1; 9 nucleotides align to TRBD1. The CDR3 covers 15 residues. The junction had 5 bases not matched to a gene; V was cut back by 4 bases and J by 1 base. Germline values: CDR1 SGHKS, CDR2 YYEKEE (reference sequence). Here the CDR3 reads CASSHVDRGNTEAFF. In DNA form, the CDR3 reads TGTGCCAGCAGCCATGTGGACAGGGGGAACACTGAAGCTTTCTTT. The whole variable domain, remainder taken from reference TRBV5-5 and TRBJ1-1, is DAGVTQSPTHLIKTRGQQVTLRCSPISGHKSVSWYQQVLGQGPQFIFQYYEKEERGRGNFPDRFSARQFPNYSSELNVNALLLGDSALYLCASSHVDRGNTEAFFGQGTRLTVV.

V gene TRBV10-3 combines with J gene TRBJ1-1, with D hard to call. V was cut by 3 bases and J by 6 bases, with 14 bases left in between. This CDR3 contains 14 residues. Germline V CDR1 and CDR2: ENHRY, SYGVKD. CDR3 bases: TGTGCCATCAGTGATGTGGGGAGGAAGGCTGAAGCTTTCTTT. It yields the protein CAISDVGRKAEAFF.

This clonotype was counted between two and nine times. The V and J genes are TRBV28 and TRBJ1-1, with D perhaps TRBD1 (6 bases). This CDR3 is built from 15 residues. Germline lookup yields CDR1 MDHEN and CDR2 SYDVKM. Trimming cost V 6 bases and J 6 bases, with 20 bases left between them. CDR3 sequence: CASSLDSAAFPEAFF. In DNA form, the CDR3 reads TGTGCCAGCAGCCTGGACAGTGCGGCGTTCCCTGAAGCTTTCTTT.

This clonotype was found a few times. V gene TRBV7-2 combines with J gene TRBJ2-7, with 7 bases matching TRBD2. The J segment lost 5 bases and the V segment lost 3 bases, leaving 4 bases of the junction unmatched. The CDR3 consists of 13 residues. Looked up from germline, CDR1 is SGHTA and CDR2 is FQGNSA. CDR3 protein: CASSLRSGDEQYF. The CDR3 DNA follows: TGTGCCAGCAGCTTGAGAAGCGGGGACGAGCAGTACTTC.

This clonotype was seen only a few times. The rearrangement joins TRBV7-2 to TRBJ2-7; TRBD1 might be the D (5 bases). Trimming took off 2 bases at V and 5 bases at J, with 10 bases between the two ends. From germline, CDR1 is SGHTA and CDR2 FQGNSA. The CDR3 runs 13 residues. CDR3 region: CASSLFAGHEQYF. The CDR3 nucleotides are TGTGCCAGCAGCTTATTTGCAGGGCACGAGCAGTACTTC.

The chain employs TRBV29-1 and TRBJ2-1; TRBD1 aligns across 7 bases. This CDR3 contains 19 residues. The germline CDR1 and CDR2 sequences are SQVTM and ANQGSEA. Trimming took 7 bases from V and 5 from J; bases not matched to a gene: 26. The CDR3 here is CSATLDKGARRPLNNEQFF. CDR3 nucleotide sequence: TGCAGCGCCACCCTGGACAAGGGGGCTCGGAGGCCCCTTAACAATGAGCAGTTCTTC.

V gene TRBV12-3 or TRBV12-4 combines with J gene TRBJ2-2; TRBD1 might be the D (6 bases). V dropped 7 bases and J dropped 0 bases, with 21 bases sitting between them. The CDR3 totals 18 residues. The CDR3 DNA reads as TGTGCCAGCATGTCCAGGCCCTCAGGGGTCTCGAACACCGGGGAGCTGTTTTTT. Protein sequence: CASMSRPSGVSNTGELFF.

A few counts support this clonotype. V and J are TRBV7-2 and TRBJ2-5; D unresolved. Germline CDR1 and CDR2: SGHTA and FQGNSA. V shed 4 bases and J shed 0 bases, with 6 bases lying between them. This CDR3 comprises 13 residues. CDR3 loop: CASSSADQETQYF. CDR3 bases: TGTGCCAGCAGCTCGGCAGACCAAGAGACCCAGTACTTC.

This clonotype was seen a few times. J is TRBJ2-1 and V is TRBV2; TRBD1 agrees at 9 bases. In germline, CDR1 is SNHLY, CDR2 FYNNEI. Unmatched junction bases numbered 18, after V lost 4 bases and J lost 5 bases. The length of the CDR3 is 19 residues. Written as DNA, the CDR3 is TGTGCCAGCAGTGTCATAAATGTAGTGTACAGGGGGCCCGACAATGAGCAGTTCTTC. The encoded protein is CASSVINVVYRGPDNEQFF.

This clonotype has more than one count but fewer than ten. The chain links TRBV10-1 to TRBJ2-2; TRBD2 might be the D (5 bases). Germline V CDR1 and CDR2: WNHNN, SYGVQD (reference sequence). V lost 2 bases, J lost 3 bases, and 10 bases lay in between. The CDR3 has 15 residues. The CDR3 sequence is CASSEASGYTGELFF. The CDR3 DNA reads as TGCGCCAGCAGTGAGGCCAGCGGTTACACCGGGGAGCTGTTTTTT.

Ten or more counts support this clonotype. The chain carries TRBV7-2 and TRBJ1-1; no clear D. This CDR3 spans 14 amino acids. Germline loops: CDR1 SGHTA, CDR2 FQGNSA. V gave up 1 base and J gave up 5 bases, with 11 bases separating them. CDR3 loop: CASSLVLGGTEAFF. CDR3 nucleotides: TGTGCCAGCAGCTTAGTACTGGGAGGGACTGAAGCTTTCTTT.

The gene calls are TRBV28 and TRBJ1-2; 7 bases match TRBD1. V lost 5 bases to trimming and J lost 3 bases; unmatched junction nucleotides: 9. Germline V gene sequence: CDR1 MDHEN, CDR2 SYDVKM. The CDR3 is 15 amino acids. CDR3 sequence: CASSGQEAFYYGYTF. The CDR3 region has the DNA TGTGCCAGCAGTGGACAGGAAGCCTTCTACTATGGCTACACCTTC.

This clonotype was found a few times. The V call is TRBV4-3, the J call TRBJ2-6; the D is unclear. Between the trimmed V and J ends, which lost 3 bases and 0 bases, there was a span of 6 bases. The CDR3 covers 15 residues. Germline-derived CDR1 and CDR2 are LGHNA and YSLEER. The CDR3 nucleotides are TGCGCCAGCAGCCATGAAGTCTCTGGGGCCAACGTCCTGACTTTC. It is translated as CASSHEVSGANVLTF.

The V call is TRBV12-3 or TRBV12-4, the J call TRBJ1-2; D ambiguous. Trimming took 3 bases from V and 8 from J, leaving 7 bases between them. The CDR3 length is 11 residues. In nucleotides, the CDR3 is TGTGCCAGCAGTTTTAATGGCGGCTACACCTTC. Amino acids: CASSFNGGYTF.

This clonotype has just a few counts. V is TRBV7-9 and J is TRBJ2-7; D tentatively fits TRBD1 or TRBD2 (5 bases each). The V end was cut by 0 bases, the J end by 2 bases, with 11 bases between. The CDR3 runs 15 residues. The germline V gene encodes CDR1 SEHNR and CDR2 FQNEAQ (reference sequence). The CDR3: CASSLATGRTYEQYF. CDR3 bases: TGTGCCAGCAGCTTAGCCACGGGACGCACCTACGAGCAGTACTTC.

The chain links TRBV14 to TRBJ1-4; no reliable D call. The CDR3 sequence is 16 residues long. V was pared by 1 base and J by 8 bases, with 17 bases between. Looked up from germline, CDR1 is SGHDN and CDR2 is FVKESK. CDR3 DNA: TGTGCCAGCAGCCAAGTGCGAGTGGGCGGGGAAGAAAAACTGTTTTTT. It encodes CASSQVRVGGEEKLFF. The variable domain in full, with the rest retrieved from reference TRBV14 and TRBJ1-4, is EAGVTQFPSHSVIEKGQTVTLRCDPISGHDNLYWYRRVMGKEIKFLLHFVKESKQDESGMPNNRFLAERTGGTYSTLKVQPAELEDSGVYFCASSQVRVGGEEKLFFGSGTQLSVL.

J is TRBJ2-5 and V is TRBV7-8; 7 bases fit TRBD1. Germline CDR1 and CDR2: SGHVS and FQNEAQ. The V segment lost 8 bases and the J segment 2 bases; nucleotides outside the gene matches: 20. The CDR3 spans 18 residues. CDR3 sequence (DNA): TGTGCCAGCGTCCGGGACAGTCCCTACTCCGCAGGACAAGAGACCCAGTACTTC. Translation: CASVRDSPYSAGQETQYF.

The V gene is TRBV20-1, the J gene TRBJ1-6; no reliable D call. The CDR3 contains 16 residues. The V end was cut by 0 bases, the J end by 5 bases, with 14 bases between. Per the germline V gene, CDR1 is DFQATT and CDR2 is SNEGSKA (reference sequence). CDR3 protein: CSARDIETRHNSPLHF. The CDR3 DNA is TGCAGTGCTAGAGATATCGAGACACGGCATAATTCACCCCTCCACTTT.